These 2 T cell receptor beta chains originate from one sample sequenced in a study of cytomegalovirus exposure and HLA in healthy donors. PCR was performed using 60 Vbeta and 13 Jbeta primers. The data were produced by immunoSEQ multiplex PCR, yet TCRdb's version contains in-frame clones alone and is incomplete. The profile covers over 150,000 clones, with roughly 78% appearing a single time and approximately 2.3% taken by the ten largest. The sequenced sample consisted of PBMCs. These receptors were collected from a man aged 40-55 years in good health and CMV-seronegative.

There are a few counts of this clone. V usage is TRBV7-9 and J usage is TRBJ2-7, with a weak D call TRBD1 (5 bases). Between the trimmed V and J ends, which lost 1 base and 3 bases, there was a span of 7 bases. The CDR3 length is 13 residues. The germline V gene encodes CDR1 SEHNR and CDR2 FQNEAQ (reference sequence). The CDR3 DNA is TGTGCCAGCAGCTTAGGACAGTACTACGAGCAGTACTTC. This gives the protein CASSLGQYYEQYF.

This rearrangement joins TRBV13 to TRBJ2-7, with D perhaps matching TRBD2 (6 bases). This CDR3 spans 16 amino acids. The germline CDR1 and CDR2 sequences are PRHDT and FYEKMQ (reference sequence). V lost 0 bases, J lost 4 bases, and 16 bases lay in between. CDR3 bases: TGTGCCAGCAGCTTAGGCCAGGTGGAGGGAGGTTACGAGCAGTACTTC. This sequence encodes CASSLGQVEGGYEQYF. Variable domain in full (rest from reference TRBV13 and TRBJ2-7): AAGVIQSPRHLIKEKRETATLKCYPIPRHDTVYWYQQGPGQDPQFLISFYEKMQSDKGSIPDRFSAQQFSDYHSELNMSSLELGDSALYFCASSLGQVEGGYEQYFGPGTRLTVT.